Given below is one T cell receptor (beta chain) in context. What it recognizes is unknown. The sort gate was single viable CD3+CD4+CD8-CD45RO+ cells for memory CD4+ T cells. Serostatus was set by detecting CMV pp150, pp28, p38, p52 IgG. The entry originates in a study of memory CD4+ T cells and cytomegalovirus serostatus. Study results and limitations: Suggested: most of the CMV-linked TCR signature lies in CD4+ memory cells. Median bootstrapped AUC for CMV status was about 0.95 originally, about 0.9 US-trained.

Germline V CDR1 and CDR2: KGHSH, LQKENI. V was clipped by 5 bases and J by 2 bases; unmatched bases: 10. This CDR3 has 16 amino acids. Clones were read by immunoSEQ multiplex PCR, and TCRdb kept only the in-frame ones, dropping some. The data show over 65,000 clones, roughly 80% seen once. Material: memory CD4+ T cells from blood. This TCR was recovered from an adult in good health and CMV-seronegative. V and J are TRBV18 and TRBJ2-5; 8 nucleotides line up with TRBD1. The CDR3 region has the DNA TGTGCCAGCTCATACAACCAGGGGACAGGACAAGAGACCCAGTACTTC. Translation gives CASSYNQGTGQETQYF.